This T cell receptor beta chain comes out of a study of CD8 T cells in ankylosing spondylitis. Study-wide results and caveats: Ankylosing spondylitis blood appeared to be characterized by a TCR beta motif of eight highly homologous variants. Disease-linked clones were CD8+ and relatively rare in peripheral blood.

This clonotype came up a few times. The antigen is unknown. Quantitative 5'-RACE with molecular barcodes was used to make the TCR beta libraries. TCRdb reanalysed the 5' RACE reads using MiXCR and keeps one entry per CDR3 protein. The data contain under 450,000 distinct CDR3 sequences, roughly a sixth of them seen just once; the ten biggest clones take up just over 1%. The sequence came from a male donor with ankylosing spondylitis. The sample consisted of blood, either unsorted or a sorted T cell fraction (not recorded which).

The CDR3: CSARGQGHYEQYF. DNA of the CDR3: TGCAGCGCAAGAGGACAGGGGCACTACGAGCAGTACTTC. The V call is TRBV29-1, the J call TRBJ2-7, with 9 bases aligning to TRBD1. From germline, CDR1 is SQVTM and CDR2 ANQGSEA. This CDR3 comprises 13 residues. V shed 7 bases, J shed 3 bases, and the junction held 7 bases outside the gene matches.